This record covers a single T cell receptor beta chain. Its target is not known. The germline CDR1 and CDR2 sequences are GTSNPN and SVGIG (reference sequence). The CDR3 contains 15 residues. V shed 2 bases and J 2 bases; nucleotides not matched to a gene: 7. The data belong to a study of cytomegalovirus exposure and HLA in healthy donors. Study-level information: A subsequent analysis reported that the roughly 120 validation repertoires were produced on the same platform that had also been used for the approximately 700 first-cohort repertoires.

Sequencing used immunoSEQ multiplex PCR; TCRdb keeps in-frame clones, though not all of them. The table records about 160,000 clones, roughly 96% of them present only once. Broader study findings: Most TCR sequences were uncommon, yet certain public TCRs appeared in many donors. It was 150 to 200 TCR beta chains that were listed as cytomegalovirus-associated. First-cohort TCR clusters tended to co-occur in the approximately 110 validation repertoires, a later analysis found.

Input material: PBMCs. The chain is built from TRBV30 and TRBJ2-3, with TRBD1 identical over 7 bases. This sequence was found in a woman aged 18-29 years in good health and CMV-seronegative. The CDR3 is CAWSLDRAITDTQYF. The DNA for the CDR3 is TGTGCCTGGAGTCTAGACAGGGCAATCACAGATACGCAGTATTTT.